This TCR beta chain was sequenced during a study of T-cell memory formation after mild COVID-19. Study in general: The TCR clusters were mostly specific to one donor. Study observations and caveats: Day 15 to 85 contracting clones showed balanced CD4/CD8; later expanders leaned CD4+. Certain responding clones were present in pre-infection memory, suggesting participation of cross-reactive memory.

TCRdb re-called the 5' RACE reads with MiXCR, one entry per CDR3 protein. Of 150,000 to 200,000 distinct CDR3 sequences in the sample, 15% to 20% were seen once. Notes on this clonotype: Its specificity is unknown.

The clonotype comes from a man aged 18 to 30 who had mild COVID-19 (a few samples of this study predate the infection). Cell type and time point are not known. Material: PBMCs or a T cell subset sorted from them (not recorded which).

CDR3 loop: CASSLVEKSGYGYTF. The CDR3 nucleotides are TGTGCCAGCAGCTTAGTAGAGAAGTCGGGCTATGGCTACACCTTC. The V call is TRBV7-2, the J call TRBJ1-2; D gene uncertain. CDR3 length equals 15 residues. Germline V gene lookup returns CDR1 SGHTA and CDR2 FQGNSA. V was shortened by 1 base and J by 4 bases, with 13 bases between the two germline ends.